Following are 32 T cell receptor beta chains from one sample sequenced in a study of CD8+ T cells in alopecia areata. It was cDNA, reverse transcribed from extracted RNA, that served as the sequencing template. The protocol was immunoSEQ multiplex PCR, while the TCRdb copy is restricted to in-frame clones and leaves out a portion. The table shows approximately 200,000 clones, with approximately 56% occurring only once. Treatment meaning: oral pan-JAK inhibitor, 5-10 mg twice daily. The sequences come from CD4+ T cells sorted from blood, collected at week 4, from a patient treated with tofacitinib. Source of these receptors: a human donor with alopecia areata.

This clone showed up just a few times. This chain joins TRBV18 and TRBJ2-3, with D possibly TRBD1 on 6 matching bases. The CDR3 is made up of 17 amino acids. Germline CDR1 KGHSH, CDR2 LQKENI. The V end lost 0 bases, the J end lost 3 bases, and 16 bases lay between the germline ends. CDR3 residues: CASSPPLRTGYTDTQYF. The CDR3 region has the DNA TGTGCCAGCTCACCACCTTTGAGAACAGGGTATACAGATACGCAGTATTTT.

The count of this clone is one. The chain combines TRBV5-4 with TRBJ2-3; D not certain. The length of the CDR3 is 18 residues. Germline loops: CDR1 SGHNT, CDR2 YYREEE (reference sequence). V was pared by 0 bases and J by 1 base, with 18 bases between. CDR3 loop: CASSLGPGRSLGTDTQYF. DNA of the CDR3: TGTGCCAGCAGCTTGGGTCCCGGCAGGTCGCTTGGCACAGATACGCAGTATTTT.

This sequence joins TRBV29-1 and TRBJ1-2, with 7 bases identical to TRBD1. The V and J ends lost 6 bases and 6 bases, in that order; junction bases with no gene match: 10. In germline, CDR1 is SQVTM, CDR2 ANQGSEA. The CDR3 is made up of 13 amino acids. CDR3 sequence reads: CSVGQVQADGYTF. The CDR3 DNA is TGCAGCGTCGGACAGGTCCAGGCCGATGGCTACACCTTC. Drawing the rest from reference TRBV29-1 and TRBJ1-2, the complete variable domain is SAVISQKPSRDICQRGTSLTIQCQVDSQVTMMFWYRQQPGQSLTLIATANQGSEATYESGFVIDKFPISRPNLTFSTLTVSNMSPEDSSIYLCSVGQVQADGYTFGSGTRLTVV.

The chain is built from TRBV5-6 and TRBJ2-7; D is unresolved. Germline V lookup: CDR1 SGHDT, CDR2 YYEEEE. The CDR3 consists of 12 residues. V was cut by 0 bases and J by 2 bases, with 3 bases left in between. The CDR3 spells CASSLAAYEQYF. CDR3 nucleotides: TGTGCCAGCAGCTTGGCCGCCTACGAGCAGTACTTC. The variable domain in full, completed from reference TRBV5-6 and TRBJ2-7, reads DAGVTQSPTHLIKTRGQQVTLRCSPKSGHDTVSWYQQALGQGPQFIFQYYEEEERQRGNFPDRFSGHQFPNYSSELNVNALLLGDSALYLCASSLAAYEQYFGPGTRLTVT.

The rearrangement uses TRBV27 and TRBJ1-6, with no clear D. This CDR3 region has 14 residues. Trimming removed 6 bases from V and 5 bases from J, with 11 bases in between. Germline V gives CDR1 MNHEY, CDR2 SMNVEV (reference sequence). The CDR3 spells CASSPGAHNSPLHF. The CDR3 region has the DNA TGTGCCAGCAGCCCGGGCGCCCATAATTCACCCCTCCACTTT.

The chain employs TRBV5-1 and TRBJ2-3; D unclear. CDR1 SGHRS and CDR2 YFSETQ come from the germline V gene. Trimming stripped 2 bases from V and 3 bases from J, with 10 bases between. The CDR3 runs 14 residues. CDR3 loop: CASSFRAETDTQYF. Written as DNA, the CDR3 is TGCGCCAGCAGCTTTAGGGCAGAGACAGATACGCAGTATTTT.

This clone was observed a handful of times. The chain has TRBV25-1 and TRBJ2-7; 9 positions agree with TRBD1. V trimming: 1 base; J trimming: 3 bases; junction bases outside the gene matches: 7. Germline V lookup: CDR1 MGHDK, CDR2 SYGVNS. The CDR3 runs 16 residues. CDR3 coding DNA: TGTGCCAGCAGTGAATGGCCGGGACAGGGAGACTACGAGCAGTACTTC. Protein: CASSEWPGQGDYEQYF.

The gene calls are TRBV29-1 and TRBJ2-1; D is uncertain. This CDR3 is 13 amino acids long. Germline V gene sequence: CDR1 SQVTM, CDR2 ANQGSEA. Deletions cut 5 bases from V and 8 bases from J, with 16 bases between. The CDR3 region is CSVRGRATDEQFF. CDR3 in DNA: TGCAGCGTTCGAGGTCGGGCTACTGATGAGCAGTTCTTC.

This clone occurred a few times. This likely comes from a read error, as the CDR3 has no conserved phenylalanine or tryptophan at its end. No DNA is shown, since the ends of the CDR3 on it are uncertain; the CDR3 is the one TCRdb lists. This chain links TRBV6-6 with TRBJ1-4. 13 amino acids form the CDR3, both terminal residues included. The germline gives CDR1 MNHNY, CDR2 SVGAGI (reference sequence). Here the CDR3 reads CASSDDREGRKSI.

The chain is built from TRBV29-1 and TRBJ2-4, with no clear D. CDR1 and CDR2 (germline): SQVTM, ANQGSEA. The CDR3 totals 12 residues. Trimming removed 4 bases at V and 6 bases at J, with 10 bases between. The CDR3 is CSVGGAGNIQYF. Written as DNA, the CDR3 is TGCAGCGTTGGAGGAGCCGGAAACATTCAGTACTTC.

About this clone itself: The identical CDR3 is also encoded by other nucleotide sequences in the sample. The gene calls are TRBV7-2 and TRBJ2-2; D remains unclear. Deletions cut 1 base from V and 1 base from J, with 4 bases between. CDR1 and CDR2 from the germline V gene are SGHTA and FQGNSA. The CDR3 has 14 residues. The CDR3 region is CASSLGGNTGELFF. The CDR3 DNA reads TGTGCCAGCAGCTTAGGCGGGAACACCGGGGAGCTGTTTTTT.

Here the CDR3 reads CASSLMGQNTEAFF. Written as DNA, the CDR3 is TGCGCCAGCAGCTTGATGGGACAGAACACTGAAGCTTTCTTT. The genes are TRBV5-1 and TRBJ1-1, with D possibly matching TRBD1 (6 bases). The CDR3 has 14 residues. The ends were cut back, 1 base at V and 1 base at J, with 8 bases in the middle. The germline CDR1 and CDR2 sequences are SGHRS and YFSETQ.

The chain uses TRBV19 and TRBJ1-1, with D unresolved. The germline CDR1 and CDR2 sequences are LNHDA and SQIVND (reference sequence). The V end was cut by 3 bases, the J end by 5 bases, with 10 bases between. The CDR3 covers 13 residues. CDR3 region: CASSIGGWTEAFF. The CDR3 DNA follows: TGTGCCAGTAGTATTGGAGGGTGGACTGAAGCTTTCTTT.

The chain recombines TRBV5-4 with TRBJ2-5, with D unclear. The CDR3 runs 14 residues. The germline V gene has CDR1 SGHNT and CDR2 YYREEE (reference sequence). The V end was cut by 4 bases, the J end by 1 base, with 11 bases between. The CDR3, as DNA: TGTGCCAGCAGCATCGTAGGGTCCCAAGAGACCCAGTACTTC. It translates to CASSIVGSQETQYF.

This clone has just one count. The CDR3: CASSYTDQPQHF. In DNA form, the CDR3 reads TGTGCCAGCAGTTACACGGATCAGCCCCAGCATTTT. V gene TRBV28 combines with J gene TRBJ1-5; D is undetermined. The V gene's germline CDR1 is MDHEN and CDR2 SYDVKM. Trimming pared 4 bases from V and 5 bases from J, leaving 6 bases between. CDR3 length: 12 amino acids.

J is TRBJ2-5 and V is TRBV29-1; D is ambiguous. Germline CDR1 reads SQVTM; CDR2 reads ANQGSEA. Trimming took off 0 bases at V and 5 bases at J, with 7 bases between the two ends. This CDR3 has 12 amino acids. The CDR3 here is CSVEEGMETQYF. The CDR3 bases are TGCAGCGTTGAAGAGGGAATGGAGACCCAGTACTTC.

The genes are TRBV27 and TRBJ2-2; D assignment may be TRBD1 or TRBD2 (6 bases each). V was cut by 3 bases and J by 4 bases, with 9 bases left in between. The CDR3 spans 14 residues. Germline values: CDR1 MNHEY, CDR2 SMNVEV (reference sequence). CDR3 sequence: CASSFGGGTGELFF. DNA of the CDR3: TGTGCCAGCAGTTTTGGAGGGGGCACCGGGGAGCTGTTTTTT.

The CDR3 region has the DNA TGTGCCTGGAGTGACGGAAGGGGGGGCTTGGGCAAAAACATTCAGTACTTC. Translation gives CAWSDGRGGLGKNIQYF. V is TRBV30 and J is TRBJ2-4; possible D gene TRBD2, 7 bases. Per the germline V gene, CDR1 is GTSNPN and CDR2 is SVGIG (reference sequence). The V gene lost 1 base and the J gene lost 3 bases, with 19 bases spanning the gap. The CDR3 runs 17 residues. Full variable domain (rest looked up from reference TRBV30 and TRBJ2-4): SQTIHQWPATLVQPVGSPLSLECTVEGTSNPNLYWYRQAAGRGLQLLFYSVGIGQISSEVPQNLSASRPQDRQFILSSKKLLLSDSGFYLCAWSDGRGGLGKNIQYFGAGTRLSVL.

A single count supports this clone. This rearrangement joins TRBV5-4 to TRBJ2-7, with D possibly being TRBD1 (7 bases). The V end lost 4 bases, the J end lost 3 bases, and 17 bases lay between the germline ends. Germline assignment: CDR1 SGHNT and CDR2 YYREEE (reference sequence). The CDR3 contains 15 residues. This CDR3 is CASSPAGQPNYEQYF. Here the CDR3 DNA reads TGTGCCAGCAGCCCTGCGGGACAGCCTAACTACGAGCAGTACTTC.

The rearrangement links TRBV29-1 to TRBJ2-1, with a weak D call TRBD2 (7 bases). Between the trimmed V and J ends, which lost 5 bases and 0 bases, there was a span of 17 bases. Germline V gives CDR1 SQVTM, CDR2 ANQGSEA. The CDR3 contains 16 residues. The CDR3 coding sequence is TGCAGCGTTCTCTCGGGGGGCGGGAGCTCCTACAATGAGCAGTTCTTC. Amino acid sequence: CSVLSGGGSSYNEQFF.

In its sample, this clone was seen a few times. The chain combines TRBV6-5 with TRBJ1-1, with D possibly being TRBD1 (6 bases). This CDR3 spans 15 amino acids. Germline CDR1 MNHEY, CDR2 SVGAGI. Trimming removed 7 bases at V and 1 base at J, with 16 bases between. CDR3 nucleotides: TGTGCCAGCATCCGAGGAGGCAGGGGGAACACTGAAGCTTTCTTT. As protein: CASIRGGRGNTEAFF.

The DNA for the CDR3 is TGTGCCAGCAGTTACTCCACCGCAAATTCACCCCTCCACTTT. Encoded protein: CASSYSTANSPLHF. The chain couples TRBV6-5 to TRBJ1-6; D remains ambiguous. Trimming left V 0 bases short and J 7 bases short, with 7 bases between. This CDR3 has 14 amino acids. Germline V gene sequence: CDR1 MNHEY, CDR2 SVGAGI.

V and J are TRBV9 and TRBJ2-3; no clear D gene. Germline CDR1 is SGDLS and CDR2 is YYNGEE. V dropped 0 bases and J dropped 4 bases, with 12 bases sitting between them. The CDR3 extends over 15 amino acids. The CDR3 region is CASSVAPQSPDTQYF. The CDR3, as DNA: TGTGCCAGCAGCGTAGCTCCCCAGAGCCCAGATACGCAGTATTTT.

This clone was detected only a few times. J is TRBJ1-5 and V is TRBV4-1, with D maybe TRBD1 (5 bases). The CDR3 consists of 15 residues. The germline V gene has CDR1 MGHRA and CDR2 YSYEKL. Trimming took off 1 base at V and 7 bases at J, with 14 bases between the two ends. DNA of the CDR3: TGCGCCAGCAGCCAAGGGCAGGGCGGGGGGCAGCCCCAGCATTTT. Amino acid sequence: CASSQGQGGGQPQHF.

The chain recombines TRBV9 with TRBJ2-5; tentative D call: TRBD2 (7 bases). Between the trimmed V and J ends, which lost 0 bases and 4 bases, there was a span of 16 bases. The CDR3 consists of 16 residues. Germline CDR1 is SGDLS and CDR2 is YYNGEE. The CDR3 sequence is CASSVAGGTVGETQYF. CDR3 nucleotide sequence: TGTGCCAGCAGCGTAGCGGGGGGCACGGTCGGAGAGACCCAGTACTTC.

The chain links TRBV27 to TRBJ1-5; D not certain. CDR3 length: 13 residues. Germline V gene lookup returns CDR1 MNHEY and CDR2 SMNVEV (reference sequence). With 2 bases removed from V and 4 bases from J, the gap between germline ends came to 6 bases. This CDR3 is CASSLLGNQPQHF. The CDR3 region has the DNA TGTGCCAGCAGTTTACTAGGGAATCAGCCCCAGCATTTT.

This chain connects TRBV5-1 to TRBJ2-3; TRBD1 might be the D (6 bases). Per germline, CDR1 SGHRS and CDR2 YFSETQ. The CDR3 is made up of 15 amino acids. The V end was cut by 1 base, the J end by 3 bases, with 12 bases between. Here the CDR3 reads CASSLSQGSTDTQYF. The CDR3 DNA reads as TGCGCCAGCAGCTTGTCACAGGGTTCGACAGATACGCAGTATTTT. Variable domain in full (rest from reference TRBV5-1 and TRBJ2-3): KAGVTQTPRYLIKTRGQQVTLSCSPISGHRSVSWYQQTPGQGLQFLFEYFSETQRNKGNFPGRFSGRQFSNSRSEMNVSTLELGDSALYLCASSLSQGSTDTQYFGPGTRLTVL.

The V gene is TRBV5-6, the J gene TRBJ2-5; 10 bases align to TRBD2. The CDR3 spans 15 residues. The junction had 5 bases not matched to a gene; V was cut back by 4 bases and J by 2 bases. From germline, CDR1 is SGHDT and CDR2 YYEEEE. The CDR3 DNA reads as TGTGCCAGCAGCAAGACTAGCGGGCGACAAGAGACCCAGTACTTC. Its translation is CASSKTSGRQETQYF.

V and J are TRBV29-1 and TRBJ2-3; 11 bases align to TRBD2. V trimming: 2 bases; J trimming: 6 bases; junction bases outside the gene matches: 1. In germline, CDR1 is SQVTM, CDR2 ANQGSEA. This CDR3 region has 13 residues. The CDR3 DNA sequence: TGCAGCGTTGAAATAGCGGGGGGGGATACGCAGTATTTT. Translation: CSVEIAGGDTQYF.

The genes are TRBV5-1 and TRBJ1-3; 8 bases are a match to TRBD1. With V trimmed by 0 bases and J by 8 bases, 1 base remained unmatched. The germline gives CDR1 SGHRS, CDR2 YFSETQ. CDR3 length: 13 amino acids. The CDR3 DNA follows: TGCGCCAGCAGCTTGGAGACAGGGGACACCATATATTTT. The encoded protein is CASSLETGDTIYF. Looking up the rest from reference TRBV5-1 and TRBJ1-3 gives the full variable domain: KAGVTQTPRYLIKTRGQQVTLSCSPISGHRSVSWYQQTPGQGLQFLFEYFSETQRNKGNFPGRFSGRQFSNSRSEMNVSTLELGDSALYLCASSLETGDTIYFGEGSWLTVV.

This rearrangement joins TRBV14 to TRBJ2-7; D unclear. Germline loops: CDR1 SGHDN, CDR2 FVKESK. This CDR3 contains 14 residues. Trimming removed 0 bases from V and 2 bases from J, with 8 bases in between. DNA of the CDR3: TGTGCCAGCAGCCAAGATCAACATCCCTACGAGCAGTACTTC. Its protein product is CASSQDQHPYEQYF.

The chain couples TRBV15 to TRBJ1-2; perhaps TRBD1 as D (5 bases). The V gene's germline CDR1 is LNHNV and CDR2 YYDKDF (reference sequence). With 8 bases removed from V and 8 bases from J, the gap between germline ends came to 18 bases. CDR3 length: 13 amino acids. The CDR3 DNA sequence: TGTGCCACCGCTCCGGCGGGGCTGTCAGGCTACACCTTC. Its protein is CATAPAGLSGYTF.